Listed here is a single TCR beta chain. Measured with immunoSEQ multiplex PCR; TCRdb has only the in-frame clones, and not every one. The table lists 94,000 or so clones, roughly nine tenths of them singletons, with approximately 25% in the top ten. CDR3 size: 12 residues. Trimming shortened V by 4 bases and J by 3 bases, and 7 bases separated the two germline ends. The V gene's germline CDR1 is MNHEY and CDR2 SVGAGI. This entry is derived from a study of T cell responses to AZD1222 COVID-19 vaccine. The rearrangement links TRBV6-5 to TRBJ2-7; possibly TRBD1 or TRBD2 for D (5 bases each). This clonotype was sampled from an adult in good health. Sequencing used peripheral blood, obtained on day 0 of AZD1222 vaccination. The CDR3 region has the DNA TGTGCCAGCAGTTTTGGGGGCTACGAGCAGTACTTC. Residues: CASSFGGYEQYF.